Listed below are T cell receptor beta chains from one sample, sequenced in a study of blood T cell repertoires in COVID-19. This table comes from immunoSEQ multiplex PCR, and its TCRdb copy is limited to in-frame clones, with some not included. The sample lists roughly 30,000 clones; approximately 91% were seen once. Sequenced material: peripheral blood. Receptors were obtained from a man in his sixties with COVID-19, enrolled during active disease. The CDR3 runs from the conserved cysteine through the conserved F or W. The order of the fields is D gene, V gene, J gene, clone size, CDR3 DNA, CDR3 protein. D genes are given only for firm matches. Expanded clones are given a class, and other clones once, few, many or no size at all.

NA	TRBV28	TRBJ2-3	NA	TGTGCCAGCACCGGGGCAGGGGGCACAGATACGCAGTATTTT	CASTGAGGTDTQYF
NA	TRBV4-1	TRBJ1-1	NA	TGCGCCAGCAGCCAAGATAGTGGGGGGGGCCTTGAAGCTTTCTTT	CASSQDSGGGLEAFF
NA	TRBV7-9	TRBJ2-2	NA	TGTGCCAGCAGCCCACGGACTATTGCCGGGGAGCTGTTTTTT	CASSPRTIAGELFF
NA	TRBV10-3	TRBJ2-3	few	TGTGCCATCAGTGATGGGTGGACGGGAGATGGCTTGGATACGCAGTATTTT	CAISDGWTGDGLDTQYF
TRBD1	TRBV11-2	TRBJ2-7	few	TGTGCCAGCAGCGGCCTACTCGGACAGGGGTACGAGCAGTACTTC	CASSGLLGQGYEQYF
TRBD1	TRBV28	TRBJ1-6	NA	TGTGCCAGCAGGATCGGGACAGGGAATTCACCCCTCCACTTT	CASRIGTGNSPLHF
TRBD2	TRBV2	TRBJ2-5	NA	TGTGCCACCGCCTGGACTAGCCCAAAAGAGACCCAGTACTTC	CATAWTSPKETQYF
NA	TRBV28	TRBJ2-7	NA	TGTGCCAGCAGCCCCCCCGGAGAGCGGACGTTACGGGAGCAGTACTTC	CASSPPGERTLREQYF
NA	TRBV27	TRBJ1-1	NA	TGTGCCAGCAGTTTATCGCAGGGCATCGGGACTGAAGCTTTCTTT	CASSLSQGIGTEAFF
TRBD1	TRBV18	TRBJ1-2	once	TGTGCCAGCTCACCTCCAGGGGGAGTCTCCCTCTATGGCTACACCTTC	CASSPPGGVSLYGYTF
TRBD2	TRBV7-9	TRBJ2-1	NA	TGTGCCAGCAGCTTAAGCGGGAGCTCCTACAATGAGCAGTTCTTC	CASSLSGSSYNEQFF
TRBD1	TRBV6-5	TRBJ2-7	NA	TGTGCCAGCACCGGGACAGGGGAAGGCGAGCAGTACTTC	CASTGTGEGEQYF
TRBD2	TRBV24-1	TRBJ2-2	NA	TGTGCCACCAGTGACTCGACTAGCGGGACGAACACCGGGGAGCTGTTTTTT	CATSDSTSGTNTGELFF
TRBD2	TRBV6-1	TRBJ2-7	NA	TGTGCCAGCAGTGAACAGTCTAGCGGGAGGGCCGAACAGCAGTACTTC	CASSEQSSGRAEQQYF
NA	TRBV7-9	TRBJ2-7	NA	TGTGCCAGCAGCTTAGGGGCGGGAACGGCGCGATACGAGCAGTACTTC	CASSLGAGTARYEQYF
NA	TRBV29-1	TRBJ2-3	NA	TGCAGCGTTGGAAATAGCGGAAGCACAGATACGCAGTATTTT	CSVGNSGSTDTQYF
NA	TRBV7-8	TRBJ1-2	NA	TGTGCCAGCAGCTTAGTGGTCAGACCGGGCTATGGCTACACCTTC	CASSLVVRPGYGYTF
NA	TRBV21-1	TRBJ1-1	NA	TGTGCCAGCAGCAAAGCGCGGGGGAGGGACACTGAAGCTTTCTTT	CASSKARGRDTEAFF
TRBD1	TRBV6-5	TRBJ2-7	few	TGTGCCAGCAGAAAAGAGGACAGGGGTCGGTACGAGCAGTACTTC	CASRKEDRGRYEQYF
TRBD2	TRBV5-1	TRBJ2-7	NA	TGCGCCAGCAGGAGGGCACTAGCGTATAGAATTGACGAGCAGTACTTC	CASRRALAYRIDEQYF
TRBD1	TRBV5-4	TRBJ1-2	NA	TGTGCCAGCAGCTTGGATAGGACAGGGCGCTATGGCTACACCTTC	CASSLDRTGRYGYTF
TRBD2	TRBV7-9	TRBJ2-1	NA	TGTGCCAGCAGCTTTAGCGGGAGTCAGGGCAATGAGCAGTTCTTC	CASSFSGSQGNEQFF
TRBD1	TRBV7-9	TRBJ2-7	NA	TGTGCCAGCAGCTTTGAATGGGACAGGGTAAACGAGCAGTACTTC	CASSFEWDRVNEQYF
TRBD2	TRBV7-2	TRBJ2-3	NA	TGTGCCACCTCGGGGGGGCCCCCGGATACGCAGTATTTT	CATSGGPPDTQYF
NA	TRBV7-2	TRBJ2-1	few	TGTGCCAGCAGCTTGACTACGGGCAATTGGGATGAGCAGTTCTTC	CASSLTTGNWDEQFF
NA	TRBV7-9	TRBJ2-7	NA	TGTGCCAGCAGCCTTATGGGGGGCGAGCAGTACTTC	CASSLMGGEQYF
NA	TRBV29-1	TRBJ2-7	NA	TGCAGCGTTTTCAGGGACGAGCAGTACTTC	CSVFRDEQYF
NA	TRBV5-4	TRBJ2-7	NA	TGTGCCAGCAGCTTGCCAGGGAACTTGAACGAGCAGTACTTC	CASSLPGNLNEQYF
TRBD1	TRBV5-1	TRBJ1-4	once	TGCGCCAGCAGCGGGACAGGGGCTTTAAGTGAAAAACTGTTTTTT	CASSGTGALSEKLFF
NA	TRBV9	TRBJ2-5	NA	TGTGCCAGCAGCCCAACAGGGACGGAAAAGACCCAGTACTTC	CASSPTGTEKTQYF
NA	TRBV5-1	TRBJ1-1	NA	TGCGCCAGCAGCTTCCCGGAGGGGAACACTGAAGCTTTCTTT	CASSFPEGNTEAFF
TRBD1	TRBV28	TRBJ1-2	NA	TGTGCCAGCAGTTTAGGCCCCCCGACAGGGGGCTCTTGGGGCTACACCTTC	CASSLGPPTGGSWGYTF
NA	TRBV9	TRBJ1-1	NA	TGTGCCAGCAGCGTAGGCCCGGCCGGGGAAACTGAAGCTTTCTTT	CASSVGPAGETEAFF
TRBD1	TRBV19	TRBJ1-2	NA	TGTGCCAGTAGCCCTACGGGACAGGGGCTTACCCGTGGGTATGGCTACACCTTC	CASSPTGQGLTRGYGYTF
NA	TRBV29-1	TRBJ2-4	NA	TGCAGCGTTTATAAGGGAGATGGGAACATTCAGTACTTC	CSVYKGDGNIQYF